What follows are 31 T cell receptor beta chains derived from one specimen sequenced in a study of T cell responses to AZD1222 COVID-19 vaccine. Libraries were prepared by immunoSEQ multiplex PCR; TCRdb keeps only in-frame clonotypes and omits some of them. Here the sample spans under 95,000 clones, roughly 89% being singletons. The sample consisted of peripheral blood, taken on day 0 of AZD1222 vaccination. Source of these receptors: an adult in good health.

The chain has TRBV7-9 and TRBJ1-3; D uncertain. This CDR3 has 13 amino acids. Germline V gene data show CDR1 as SEHNR and CDR2 as FQNEAQ (reference sequence). V lost 9 bases to trimming and J lost 3 bases, with 12 bases between them. The CDR3 nucleotides read TGTGCCAGTTTGACCGCCGTTGGAAACACCATATATTTT. It codes for CASLTAVGNTIYF. Combining the CDR3 with reference TRBV7-9 and TRBJ1-3 gives the whole variable domain DTGVSQNPRHKITKRGQNVTFRCDPISEHNRLYWYRQTLGQGPEFLTYFQNEAQLEKSRLLSDRFSAERPKGSFSTLEIQRTEQGDSAMYLCASLTAVGNTIYFGEGSWLTVV.

The V and J genes are TRBV29-1 and TRBJ2-1, with D uncertain. Per the germline V gene, CDR1 is SQVTM and CDR2 is ANQGSEA. CDR3 length: 13 amino acids. V dropped 5 bases and J dropped 6 bases, with 14 bases sitting between them. CDR3 residues: CSVFQDPLNEQFF. Written as DNA, the CDR3 is TGCAGCGTTTTCCAGGACCCTCTCAATGAGCAGTTCTTC.

J is TRBJ1-2 and V is TRBV6-2 or TRBV6-3; D is undetermined. This CDR3 is built from 14 residues. Germline-derived CDR1 and CDR2 are MNHEY and SVGEGT. V was clipped by 2 bases and J by 14 bases, with 21 bases between them. CDR3 sequence (DNA): TGTGCCAGCAGTTACGATCCGCCTGGACGGGGAAATACCTTC. It codes for CASSYDPPGRGNTF.

V is TRBV7-2 and J is TRBJ1-2, with unresolved D. Germline V gene data show CDR1 as SGHTA and CDR2 as FQGNSA. This CDR3 contains 13 residues. With 0 bases removed from V and 3 bases from J, the gap between germline ends came to 5 bases. The CDR3, as DNA: TGTGCCAGCAGCTTAGCAGGCGACTATGGCTACACCTTC. Protein sequence: CASSLAGDYGYTF.

The gene calls are TRBV12-3 or TRBV12-4 and TRBJ2-1; D may be TRBD2 (5 bases). Between the trimmed V and J ends, which lost 10 bases and 6 bases, there was a span of 16 bases. This CDR3 has 13 amino acids. CDR3: CATYRGSLNEQFF. CDR3 in DNA: TGTGCCACTTACCGGGGATCCCTCAATGAGCAGTTCTTC.

The V call is TRBV6-5, the J call TRBJ2-7, with 13 bases lining up with TRBD2. CDR1 and CDR2 (germline): MNHEY, SVGAGI. V lost 6 bases and J lost 2; bases outside the gene matches: 1. The CDR3 is made up of 14 amino acids. CDR3 amino acids: CASRGTSGAYEQYF. DNA of the CDR3: TGTGCCAGCAGGGGGACTAGCGGGGCCTACGAGCAGTACTTC.

CDR3 DNA: TGTGCCAGCAGAGAGGGACTCCCCCGTCCCTCTGGGGCCAACGTCCTGACTTTC. Its translation is CASREGLPRPSGANVLTF. The chain combines TRBV5-8 with TRBJ2-6, with D possibly TRBD2 on 6 matching bases. CDR3 length: 18 amino acids. Germline loops: CDR1 SGHTS, CDR2 YDEGEE. V lost 5 bases and J 0 bases, leaving 18 bases between the germline ends.

The V gene is TRBV11-2, the J gene TRBJ2-5; D might be TRBD1 (6 bases). Deletions cut 6 bases from V and 5 bases from J, with 13 bases between. The CDR3 sequence is 13 residues long. Germline CDR1 is SGHAT and CDR2 is FQNNGV. CDR3 DNA sequence: TGTGCCAGCAGTCAAACAGGGTCCGAGACCCAGTACTTC. Amino acid sequence: CASSQTGSETQYF.

The chain recombines TRBV4-1 with TRBJ2-7, with no clear D. The V gene lost 4 bases and the J gene lost 2 bases, with 21 bases spanning the gap. The V gene's germline CDR1 is MGHRA and CDR2 YSYEKL. There are 17 residues in the CDR3. The CDR3: CASSLPGVGRNPYEQYF. The CDR3 DNA follows: TGCGCCAGCAGCCTCCCTGGGGTTGGACGGAACCCCTACGAGCAGTACTTC.

The V call is TRBV29-1, the J call TRBJ2-1; unclear D gene. The CDR3 is 11 amino acids. Germline V lookup: CDR1 SQVTM, CDR2 ANQGSEA. CDR3 loop: CICGRNNEQFF. CDR3 DNA sequence: TGCATTTGCGGCAGAAACAATGAGCAGTTCTTC.

The CDR3 protein is CASSESGVKAEAFF. Here the CDR3 DNA reads TGTGCCAGCAGTGAATCGGGGGTGAAGGCTGAAGCTTTCTTT. The chain couples TRBV2 to TRBJ1-1; TRBD1 might be the D (5 bases). Looked up from germline, CDR1 is SNHLY and CDR2 is FYNNEI. V shed 2 bases and J shed 6 bases, with 13 bases lying between them. This CDR3 is built from 14 residues.

This chain uses TRBV29-1 with TRBJ1-3; D possibly corresponds to TRBD1 (5 bases). Germline lookup yields CDR1 SQVTM and CDR2 ANQGSEA. The CDR3 contains 13 residues. The germline V and J ends were trimmed by 4 bases and 2 bases, with 9 bases remaining between them. CDR3 sequence reads: CSVARDAGNTIYF. CDR3 nucleotide sequence: TGCAGCGTTGCCAGGGATGCTGGAAACACCATATATTTT.

The chain employs TRBV19 and TRBJ1-5; 7 bases are a match to TRBD1. The J segment lost 0 bases and the V segment lost 4 bases, leaving 6 bases of the junction unmatched. Germline CDR1 reads LNHDA; CDR2 reads SQIVND (reference sequence). The CDR3 runs 16 residues. The CDR3 loop is CASSTQGIYSNQPQHF. CDR3 nucleotide sequence: TGTGCCAGTAGTACACAGGGGATATATAGCAATCAGCCCCAGCATTTT.

This sequence joins TRBV19 and TRBJ2-1; TRBD2 agrees at 11 bases. V lost 6 bases to trimming and J lost 3 bases; unmatched junction nucleotides: 7. CDR3 length: 16 residues. Germline V CDR1 and CDR2: LNHDA, SQIVND (reference sequence). The CDR3 nucleotides are TGTGCCAGTAGAGAGACTAGCGGGAATCTCTACAATGAGCAGTTCTTC. Translating gives CASRETSGNLYNEQFF.

This chain joins TRBV19 and TRBJ2-7; tentatively, D is TRBD2 (6 bases). The V end lost 5 bases, the J end lost 3 bases, and 17 bases lay between the germline ends. Germline values: CDR1 LNHDA, CDR2 SQIVND (reference sequence). This CDR3 is built from 15 residues. The CDR3 nucleotides are TGTGCCAGTAGTCCCGGGGGTATCAGGGTCTACGAGCAGTACTTC. Translating it yields CASSPGGIRVYEQYF.

The chain combines TRBV2 with TRBJ1-5; D not certain. The V gene lost 5 bases and the J gene lost 4 bases, with 9 bases spanning the gap. Germline V gene data show CDR1 as SNHLY and CDR2 as FYNNEI. This CDR3 is built from 13 residues. The CDR3 region has the DNA TGTGCCAGCAGTTATGAGGATAATCAGCCCCAGCATTTT. Its translation is CASSYEDNQPQHF.

This rearrangement joins TRBV11-3 to TRBJ2-1, with 8 bases fitting TRBD2. The CDR3 loop spans 15 amino acids. From germline, CDR1 is SGHNT and CDR2 YENEEA. V gave up 5 bases and J gave up 1 base; unmatched junction bases: 4. The CDR3 sequence is CASSPTSESYNEQFF. For the CDR3, the DNA is TGTGCCAGCAGCCCGACTAGCGAGTCCTACAATGAGCAGTTCTTC.

This chain uses TRBV7-3 with TRBJ2-1; unclear D gene. This CDR3 is 15 amino acids long. Germline CDR1 is SGHTA and CDR2 is FQGTGA. Trimming cost V 2 bases and J 0 bases, with 8 bases left between them. The DNA for the CDR3 is TGTGCCAGCAGCTTAGCTCCCAGCTCCTACAATGAGCAGTTCTTC. Its protein product is CASSLAPSSYNEQFF.

The rearrangement links TRBV11-1 to TRBJ1-2; D remains unclear. The germline CDR1 and CDR2 sequences are SGHAT and FQDESV (reference sequence). Trimming pared 2 bases from V and 1 base from J, leaving 8 bases between. The CDR3 length is 14 residues. The CDR3 here is CASSLRGSNYGYTF. The CDR3 nucleotides read TGTGCCAGCAGCTTACGAGGGAGTAACTATGGCTACACCTTC.

The chain couples TRBV19 to TRBJ1-5; 10 bases align to TRBD1. CDR1 and CDR2 (germline): LNHDA, SQIVND (reference sequence). V lost 7 bases to trimming and J lost 4 bases; unmatched junction nucleotides: 13. The length of the CDR3 is 17 residues. The CDR3 bases are TGTGCCAGTACCGACAGGGGGCCGGGGGAGGCTAATCAGCCCCAGCATTTT. This sequence encodes CASTDRGPGEANQPQHF.

The V and J genes are TRBV2 and TRBJ1-2; D is unclear. Trimming shortened V by 6 bases and J by 8 bases, and 16 bases separated the two germline ends. Germline V lookup: CDR1 SNHLY, CDR2 FYNNEI. This CDR3 comprises 13 residues. The DNA of the CDR3 is TGTGCCAGCAGAGGGTTTGGGAGGGCCGGCTACACCTTC. It is translated as CASRGFGRAGYTF.

This clone was seen only once. The chain joins TRBV2 to TRBJ1-1; perhaps TRBD1 as D (6 bases). The ends were cut back, 7 bases at V and 0 bases at J, with 12 bases in the middle. This CDR3 contains 14 residues. The germline V gene has CDR1 SNHLY and CDR2 FYNNEI. CDR3: CASIGGQLNTEAFF. The CDR3 nucleotides read TGTGCCAGCATCGGGGGGCAGCTGAACACTGAAGCTTTCTTT.

CDR3 residues: CASSLGQAGQETQYF. In DNA, the CDR3 is TGTGCCAGCAGCTTAGGGCAGGCCGGGCAAGAGACCCAGTACTTC. The V and J genes are TRBV7-2 and TRBJ2-5; D gene ambiguous. There are 15 residues in the CDR3. Trimming shortened V by 1 base and J by 2 bases, and 11 bases separated the two germline ends. CDR1 is SGHTA, CDR2 FQGNSA, per germline.

The J gene is TRBJ2-7, the V gene TRBV7-8; a possible D gene is TRBD1 (6 bases). V was pared by 3 bases and J by 5 bases, with 14 bases between. The CDR3 is 14 amino acids. From germline, CDR1 is SGHVS and CDR2 FQNEAQ. The CDR3 sequence is CASSFRGFGNEQYF. The CDR3 DNA reads as TGTGCCAGCAGCTTCAGGGGATTCGGAAACGAGCAGTACTTC.

Only a few counts were recorded for this clone. The chain has TRBV11-2 and TRBJ1-2; D remains ambiguous. The CDR3 spans 14 residues. The V end lost 5 bases, the J end lost 1 base, and 11 bases lay between the germline ends. Germline CDR1 SGHAT, CDR2 FQNNGV. The CDR3 sequence: CASSPGRINYGYTF. The CDR3 nucleotides read TGTGCCAGCAGCCCCGGCCGGATTAACTATGGCTACACCTTC.

As to this clone: This same CDR3 is encoded by further DNA sequences in the sample. This chain uses TRBV30 with TRBJ1-5; no reliable D call. Germline V gene lookup returns CDR1 GTSNPN and CDR2 SVGIG (reference sequence). V was trimmed by 0 bases and J by 1 base, leaving 4 bases between them. The CDR3 extends over 13 amino acids. CDR3 protein: CAWSVSSNQPQHF. For the CDR3, the DNA is TGTGCCTGGAGTGTTTCGAGCAATCAGCCCCAGCATTTT.

The chain uses TRBV6-5 and TRBJ1-1; D unclear. CDR1 is MNHEY, CDR2 SVGAGI, per germline. V lost 5 bases, J lost 1 base, and 11 bases lay in between. This CDR3 spans 14 amino acids. CDR3 amino acids: CASSKPVGNTEAFF. The CDR3 region has the DNA TGTGCCAGCAGTAAACCCGTGGGGAACACTGAAGCTTTCTTT.

The chain uses TRBV6-1 and TRBJ1-2; D not certain. Per germline, CDR1 MNHNS and CDR2 SASEGT. This CDR3 has 10 amino acids. Deletions cut 6 bases from V and 7 bases from J, with 6 bases between. In DNA, the CDR3 is TGTGCCAGCAGATCATTTGGCTACACCTTC. Translated: CASRSFGYTF.

This clone was observed once. The chain carries TRBV19 and TRBJ1-1; D is ambiguous. V was pared by 2 bases and J by 2 bases, with 6 bases between. CDR1 LNHDA and CDR2 SQIVND come from the germline V gene (reference sequence). This CDR3 is built from 13 residues. CDR3 sequence: CASSIWSNTEAFF. CDR3 nucleotides: TGTGCCAGTAGTATATGGTCTAACACTGAAGCTTTCTTT.

This clone was found a few times. The rearrangement joins TRBV5-1 to TRBJ2-3, with D tentatively TRBD2 (7 bases). The CDR3 sequence is 17 residues long. Germline V gene sequence: CDR1 SGHRS, CDR2 YFSETQ. V shed 0 bases and J shed 6 bases, with 20 bases lying between them. The CDR3 region is CASSLGRGGSQGDTQYF. The DNA of the CDR3 is TGCGCCAGCAGCTTGGGGCGCGGGGGTAGCCAGGGGGATACGCAGTATTTT.

This clone was found a few times. The rearrangement uses TRBV20-1 and TRBJ2-7; no definite D call. The germline V and J ends were trimmed by 5 bases and 1 base, with 6 bases remaining between them. This CDR3 has 11 residues. Germline CDR1 DFQATT, CDR2 SNEGSKA (reference sequence). For the CDR3, the DNA is TGCAGTGCTTTGAAGTCCTACGAGCAGTACTTC. Its protein is CSALKSYEQYF.